The following is a TCR beta chain sequence with its context. It lacks a known antigen. No qualities accompany the bases; no much larger clone lies one base away. This record belongs to a study of control samples from healthy donors and cancer patients (TCRdb year 2020). Library creation used the immunoSEQ multiplex PCR assay. Not all clones reach the TCRdb copy of this immuneACCESS table, which keeps in-frame sequences only. Checked studies attribute under half of the gap to unresolved V genes and leave the rest unexplained. The sample table holds 100,000 or so clones, of which 80% to 90% were seen once. The ten largest clones capture less than 15% of the sample. CDR1 SGHNT and CDR2 YENEEA were looked up in the germline V gene. Trimming removed 5 bases from V and 3 bases from J, leaving 11 bases between the germline ends. The CDR3 covers 14 residues, taking in both the cysteine and the phenylalanine. Of all the DNA, just the CDR3 is kept, 42 bases in frame from base 1.

The sequenced sample was blood. This receptor was obtained from a woman in her forties or fifties in good health. The sequence links TRBV11-3 to TRBJ1-5, with the D gene not clear enough to name. The CDR3 protein: CASSKDGNNQPQHF. The nucleotides are TGTGCCAGCAGCAAGGACGGAAACAATCAGCCCCAGCATTTT.